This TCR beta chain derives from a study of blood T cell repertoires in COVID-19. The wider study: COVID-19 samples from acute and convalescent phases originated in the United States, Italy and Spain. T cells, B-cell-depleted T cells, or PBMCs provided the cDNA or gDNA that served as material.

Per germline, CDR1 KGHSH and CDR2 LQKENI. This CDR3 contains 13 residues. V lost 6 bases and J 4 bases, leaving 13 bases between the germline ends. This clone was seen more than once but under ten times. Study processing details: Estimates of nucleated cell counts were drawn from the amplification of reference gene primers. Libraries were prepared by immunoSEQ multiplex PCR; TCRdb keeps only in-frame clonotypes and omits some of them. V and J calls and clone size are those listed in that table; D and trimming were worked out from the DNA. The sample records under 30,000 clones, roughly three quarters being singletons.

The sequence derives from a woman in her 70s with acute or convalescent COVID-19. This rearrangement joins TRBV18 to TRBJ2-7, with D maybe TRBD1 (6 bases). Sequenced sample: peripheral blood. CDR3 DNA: TGTGCCAGCTCCCTAGAACAGGGTTACGAGCAGTACTTC. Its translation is CASSLEQGYEQYF.